This T cell receptor beta chain is drawn from a study of identical twins (dated by TCRdb to about 2016). Some background on the complete study: TCR alpha and beta repertoires from monozygotic twins, unrelated adults of various ages and cord blood were deep-sequenced to test whether fetal clonotypes persist. To rule out contamination, the twin experiments were replicated at different times with different library preparation protocols.

All donors were healthy Caucasians. Miltenyi CD45RO+ enrichment and human naive T-cell isolation kits were used to isolate memory (CD45RO+) and naive T cells from PBMC. This clonotype was recorded a few times. The antigen this receptor binds is unknown. No base quality information exists; no much larger clone differs at one position. V is shortened by 8 bases, J by 0 bases, and the region joining them spans 8 bases. The CDR3 has 12 amino acids, counting the end cysteine and phenylalanine. The entry retains the CDR3 DNA only, 36 bases that are in frame from base 1. Based on the germline V gene, the CDR1 and CDR2 sequences are ENHRY and SYGVKD. Libraries came from 5' RACE. The instrument given in TCRdb is Illumina HiSeq 2000. A universal primer binding site was introduced by template switching, and a unique molecular identifier was present in the final cDNA, enabling accurate counting of TCR cDNA molecules. Specific primers in the conserved constant-segment region were used to synthesize first-strand cDNA for the TCR alpha and beta chains. To control for contamination, every cDNA library was double barcoded, receiving both a SMART-Mk sample barcode and Illumina barcodes. TruSeq adapter sequences, together with Illumina sample barcodes, were added in two successive PCR steps. Sequencing of the TCR alpha and beta cDNA libraries was done on the Illumina HiSeq platform using custom primers. On the authors' methods: MiGEC was used to process raw reads and extract unique molecular identifiers, and MiXCR was used to find CDR3 positions. Recombination models were inferred per individual with the repgenHMM and IGoR tools using an EM algorithm. The tcR package in R was used for shared clonotype analysis, with sharing normalized by the product of cloneset sizes. To study raw recombination free of thymic and clonal selection effects, out-of-frame nonproductive sequences were analyzed. The public reads were run again by TCRdb, first through fastp at Q25 and then through MiXCR, and only productive beta chains were kept. Every entry covers one CDR3 protein and lists the most common genes and DNA from its rows. The V and J calls here are based on TCRdb, not the publication. The sample table records about 240,000 distinct CDR3 sequences; over 9.5% of these occur just once. 8% to 10% of the sample goes to the ten largest clones.

Summary of the overall study and its limitations: Compared with coincidental sharing between unrelated individuals, an excess of low generation-probability sequences was observed among out-of-frame TCR alpha sequences shared between twins. Fewer insertions were carried by abundant cord blood beta clonotypes; a weaker similar trend was observed in young adult naive repertoires, while no such trend was observed in memory repertoires. Invariant T cells such as MAIT and iNKT could partly confound zero-insertion analyses, though diverse VJ usage argued against this for most clonotypes. Because the same donors could not be followed over many years, the conclusions depended on cross-sectional statistical analysis. Excess twin sharing in beta out-of-frame sequences was weaker because fewer shared sequences lowered the signal-to-noise ratio. Recombination models systematically underestimated out-of-frame TCR alpha sharing in monozygotic twins but agreed with sharing between unrelated individuals.

The source is a man in his fifties or sixties in good health. The V and J genes are TRBV10-3 and TRBJ2-7; the D region possibly corresponds to TRBD2 (6 bases align). The specimen sequenced was memory T cells sorted from blood. The cell subset or site label of this sample denotes: CD45RO+ enriched T cells. The CDR3 protein is CAIGGSSYEQYF. The sequenced DNA is TGTGCCATCGGGGGGAGCTCCTACGAGCAGTACTTC.